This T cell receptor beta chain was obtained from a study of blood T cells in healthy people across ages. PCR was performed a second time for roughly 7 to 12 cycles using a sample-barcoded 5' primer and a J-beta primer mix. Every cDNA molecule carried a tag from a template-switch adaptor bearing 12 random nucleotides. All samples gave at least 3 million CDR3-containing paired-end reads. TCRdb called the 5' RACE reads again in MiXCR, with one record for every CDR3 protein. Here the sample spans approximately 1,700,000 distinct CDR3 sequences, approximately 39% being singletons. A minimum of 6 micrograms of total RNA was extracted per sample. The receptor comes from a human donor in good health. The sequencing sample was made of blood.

The CDR3 is CASSQASRALSSNYGYTF. The CDR3 DNA reads TGTGCCAGCAGCCAAGCATCGCGGGCTTTAAGTTCGAACTATGGCTACACCTTC. V gene TRBV3-1 combines with J gene TRBJ1-2, with unresolved D. Germline-derived CDR1 and CDR2 are LGHDT and YNNKEL (reference sequence). The CDR3 has 18 residues. V lost 1 base, J lost 2 bases, and 20 bases lay in between. Full variable domain (remainder filled in from reference TRBV3-1 and TRBJ1-2): DTAVSQTPKYLVTQMGNDKSIKCEQNLGHDTMYWYKQDSKKFLKIMFSYNNKELIINETVPNRFSPKSPDKAHLNLHINSLELGDSAVYFCASSQASRALSSNYGYTFGSGTRLTVV.